Each of the 30 T cell receptor beta chains below was sequenced from the same sample in a study of blood T cell repertoires in COVID-19. Assay: immunoSEQ multiplex PCR; the TCRdb copy retains only in-frame clones and omits some. The sample contains under 300,000 clones, more than 75% of which appear only once. Material for sequencing was PBMCs or T cells enriched from blood (not recorded which). The receptors originated from a woman in her sixties or seventies in a cohort exposed to, infected with or recovered from COVID-19 (not recorded which).

This clone is a singleton in its sample. V and J are TRBV19 and TRBJ2-3; 8 bases fit TRBD2. The CDR3 has 16 amino acids. Germline V CDR1 and CDR2: LNHDA, SQIVND (reference sequence). Trimming at V came to 5 bases and at J to 1 base, leaving 8 bases not matched to a gene. The CDR3 nucleotides read TGTGCCAGTAGTCCCTGGGCGGGAGGTGGCACAGATACGCAGTATTTT. Amino acid sequence: CASSPWAGGGTDTQYF.

This clone was picked up one time. CDR3 nucleotides: TGTGCCAGCAGCTTGGGGGCAGGGAGGTCTGAGCCCCAGCATTTT. Its translation is CASSLGAGRSEPQHF. The chain is built from TRBV5-4 and TRBJ1-5; D is perhaps TRBD1 (5 bases). The CDR3 consists of 15 residues. V was pared by 0 bases and J by 8 bases, with 15 bases between. CDR1 is SGHNT and CDR2 is YYREEE in the germline V gene (reference sequence). Combining the CDR3 with reference TRBV5-4 and TRBJ1-5 gives the whole variable domain ETGVTQSPTHLIKTRGQQVTLRCSSQSGHNTVSWYQQALGQGPQFIFQYYREEENGRGNFPPRFSGLQFPNYSSELNVNALELDDSALYLCASSLGAGRSEPQHFGDGTRLSIL.

The chain employs TRBV5-1 and TRBJ2-1; 9 bases are shared with TRBD1. The trim removed 5 bases at V and 9 bases at J, leaving 12 bases unmatched. The germline V gene encodes CDR1 SGHRS and CDR2 YFSETQ. The CDR3 runs to 15 residues. The chain's CDR3 is CASRRTGEVFGEQFF. CDR3 DNA sequence: TGCGCCAGCAGGAGGACAGGGGAAGTTTTCGGTGAGCAGTTCTTC.

The CDR3 DNA is TGTGCCAGCAGCTCGGGGGACAGCCCCCTACGCATACAAGAGACCCAGTACTTC. This sequence encodes CASSSGDSPLRIQETQYF. V is TRBV7-6 and J is TRBJ2-5, with TRBD1 as a possible D gene (7 bases). Germline V gene sequence: CDR1 SGHVS, CDR2 FNYEAQ. The CDR3 contains 18 residues. V lost 4 bases, J lost 2 bases, and 23 bases lay in between.

This rearrangement joins TRBV18 to TRBJ2-1; no clear D gene. The CDR3 is made up of 14 amino acids. Trimming removed 0 bases from V and 7 bases from J, with 10 bases in between. Germline V gives CDR1 KGHSH, CDR2 LQKENI. CDR3 sequence (DNA): TGTGCCAGCTCACCACCGTCAGGTACGAATGAGCAGTTCTTC. It yields the protein CASSPPSGTNEQFF.

The V call is TRBV20-1, the J call TRBJ2-7; D unclear. CDR3 length: 14 residues. Looked up from germline, CDR1 is DFQATT and CDR2 is SNEGSKA (reference sequence). Trimming shortened V by 3 bases and J by 2 bases, and 14 bases separated the two germline ends. In nucleotides, the CDR3 is TGCAGTGCTAGTACGGCAGGCCAAACCTACGAGCAGTACTTC. Its translation is CSASTAGQTYEQYF.

The V gene is TRBV6-4, the J gene TRBJ2-1; 16 bases map to TRBD2. The CDR3 covers 14 residues. With V trimmed by 3 bases and J by 10 bases, 0 bases remained unmatched. CDR1 is MRHNA and CDR2 is SNTAGT in the germline V gene. CDR3: CASSEGLAGGEQFF. The CDR3 nucleotides read TGTGCCAGCAGTGAGGGACTAGCGGGAGGGGAGCAGTTCTTC.

V gene TRBV9 combines with J gene TRBJ2-1; 7 bases are shared with TRBD1. With 3 bases clipped from V and 7 bases from J, the junction kept 4 bases outside the gene matches. This CDR3 is built from 13 residues. Germline V lookup: CDR1 SGDLS, CDR2 YYNGEE. CDR3 in amino acids: CASSARQGNEQFF. In DNA form, the CDR3 reads TGTGCCAGCAGCGCCCGACAGGGAAATGAGCAGTTCTTC.

This clone was seen more than once but under ten times. The DNA for the CDR3 is TGCGCCAGCAGAGGGGCCCCCTACGAGCAGTACTTC. This translates into CASRGAPYEQYF. This chain joins TRBV5-1 and TRBJ2-7; TRBD1 is a possible D gene (5 bases). The CDR3 extends over 12 amino acids. Trimming cost V 5 bases and J 2 bases, with 8 bases left between them. Germline V gives CDR1 SGHRS, CDR2 YFSETQ.

This chain joins TRBV19 and TRBJ1-6, with D hard to call. This CDR3 has 17 amino acids. The V gene lost 4 bases and the J gene lost 0 bases, with 13 bases spanning the gap. The germline V gene has CDR1 LNHDA and CDR2 SQIVND (reference sequence). CDR3 in amino acids: CASSRGPRSSYNSPLHF. CDR3 DNA sequence: TGTGCCAGTAGTAGAGGGCCACGGAGCTCCTATAATTCACCCCTCCACTTT.

In this sample, this clone turned up once. The chain has TRBV5-6 and TRBJ1-2; D possibly corresponds to TRBD1 (5 bases). Germline V gene data show CDR1 as SGHDT and CDR2 as YYEEEE. The CDR3 consists of 14 residues. Trimming pared 7 bases from V and 2 bases from J, leaving 15 bases between. The CDR3 DNA reads TGTGCCAGCCGGCGGGGAGGGGAAAACTATGGCTACACCTTC. The encoded protein is CASRRGGENYGYTF.

The chain joins TRBV7-9 to TRBJ2-7, with 9 positions matching TRBD2. The CDR3 is 16 residues long. Germline V gives CDR1 SEHNR, CDR2 FQNEAQ (reference sequence). Trimming removed 5 bases from V and 0 bases from J; junction bases left unmatched: 8. The CDR3 nucleotides read TGTGCCAGCAGCCCAAAAGCGACTAGCGGCTCCTACGAGCAGTACTTC. This codes for CASSPKATSGSYEQYF. Combining the CDR3 with reference TRBV7-9 and TRBJ2-7 gives the whole variable domain DTGVSQNPRHKITKRGQNVTFRCDPISEHNRLYWYRQTLGQGPEFLTYFQNEAQLEKSRLLSDRFSAERPKGSFSTLEIQRTEQGDSAMYLCASSPKATSGSYEQYFGPGTRLTVT.

This sequence joins TRBV18 and TRBJ2-7; TRBD1 matches at 10 bases. Trimming removed 6 bases from V and 4 bases from J; junction bases left unmatched: 6. The CDR3 runs 14 residues. The germline gives CDR1 KGHSH, CDR2 LQKENI. DNA of the CDR3: TGTGCCAGCTCTCCGGGACAGGGGTCTTACGAGCAGTACTTC. Its protein product is CASSPGQGSYEQYF.

This chain links TRBV24-1 with TRBJ2-6; 11 positions agree with TRBD2. Germline V gene data show CDR1 as KGHDR and CDR2 as SFDVKD. This CDR3 comprises 18 residues. The J segment lost 1 base and the V segment lost 3 bases, leaving 4 bases of the junction unmatched. The CDR3 region has the DNA TGTGCCACCAGTGATAGCCTAGCGGGAGGTTCTGGGGCCAACGTCCTGACTTTC. It is translated as CATSDSLAGGSGANVLTF.

The rearrangement uses TRBV15 and TRBJ1-1, with TRBD1 as a possible D gene (5 bases). CDR1 is LNHNV and CDR2 is YYDKDF in the germline V gene (reference sequence). V dropped 3 bases and J dropped 0 bases, with 11 bases sitting between them. The CDR3 covers 15 residues. The CDR3 protein is CATSSVDTLNTEAFF. The CDR3, as DNA: TGTGCCACCAGCAGCGTGGACACCTTGAACACTGAAGCTTTCTTT.

The rearrangement links TRBV27 to TRBJ1-3; TRBD1 agrees at 9 bases. The trim removed 6 bases at V and 4 bases at J, leaving 4 bases unmatched. CDR1 is MNHEY and CDR2 is SMNVEV in the germline V gene (reference sequence). The CDR3 sequence is 14 residues long. The CDR3 DNA is TGTGCCAGCAGGAATACAGGGGGCGGAAACACCATATATTTT. Protein sequence: CASRNTGGGNTIYF.

CDR3: CASSQGLAGQRGNEQFF. CDR3 nucleotides: TGTGCCAGCAGCCAAGGACTAGCGGGTCAAAGGGGCAATGAGCAGTTCTTC. The chain employs TRBV3-1 (or the pseudogene TRBV3-2) and TRBJ2-1; 10 bases map to TRBD2. CDR1 and CDR2 from the germline V gene are LGHDT and YNNKEL (reference sequence). Trimming at V came to 1 base and at J to 6 bases, leaving 9 bases not matched to a gene. The CDR3 has 17 residues.

The gene calls are TRBV18 and TRBJ1-6; 7 nucleotides agree with TRBD1. Losses at the gene ends were 3 bases for V and 6 bases for J; bases not matched to a gene: 8. Germline CDR1 is KGHSH and CDR2 is LQKENI. This CDR3 region has 16 residues. The CDR3 reads CASSPSRQGGNSPLHF. The CDR3 DNA is TGTGCCAGCTCACCCTCAAGACAGGGAGGTAATTCACCCCTCCACTTT.

This clone was recorded once. The gene calls are TRBV7-9 and TRBJ2-6; 7 nucleotides align to TRBD1. Germline lookup yields CDR1 SEHNR and CDR2 FQNEAQ (reference sequence). V lost 2 bases, J lost 2 bases, and 0 bases stayed unmatched. The CDR3 is 15 amino acids. CDR3 nucleotides: TGTGCCAGCAGCTTAACAGGGGCTGGGGCCAACGTCCTGACTTTC. This encodes CASSLTGAGANVLTF.

The genes are TRBV20-1 and TRBJ2-7; D is ambiguous. The germline V and J ends were trimmed by 6 bases and 4 bases, with 10 bases remaining between them. This CDR3 is 11 amino acids long. CDR1 DFQATT and CDR2 SNEGSKA come from the germline V gene (reference sequence). The CDR3 reads CSAPRRYEQYF. The CDR3 DNA sequence: TGCAGTGCCCCCCGCAGGTACGAGCAGTACTTC.

The V gene is TRBV24-1, the J gene TRBJ2-1, with 7 bases identical to TRBD2. CDR3 length: 17 amino acids. The germline gives CDR1 KGHDR, CDR2 SFDVKD. After removal of 3 bases from V and 0 bases from J, the junction contained 7 bases not matched to a gene. The CDR3, as DNA: TGTGCCACCAGTGATCGGACTAGGAGCATCTCCTACAATGAGCAGTTCTTC. Its translation: CATSDRTRSISYNEQFF.

This rearrangement joins TRBV28 to TRBJ2-6; no reliable D call. The germline V gene encodes CDR1 MDHEN and CDR2 SYDVKM. CDR3 length: 13 amino acids. V was cut by 7 bases and J by 1 base, with 5 bases left in between. CDR3 in amino acids: CASTVSGANVLTF. The CDR3 bases are TGTGCCAGCACAGTTTCTGGGGCCAACGTCCTGACTTTC.

This clone was detected once. The chain uses TRBV9 and TRBJ1-6; D ambiguous. Between the trimmed V and J ends, which lost 2 bases and 7 bases, there was a span of 13 bases. The germline V gene has CDR1 SGDLS and CDR2 YYNGEE. The CDR3 sequence is 15 residues long. This CDR3 reads CASSVEERVNSPLHF. The CDR3 coding sequence is TGTGCCAGCAGCGTCGAAGAGAGGGTGAATTCACCCCTCCACTTT.

CDR3 protein: CASSSQGVSNQPQHF. The CDR3 bases are TGTGCCAGCAGTTCCCAGGGTGTATCTAATCAGCCCCAGCATTTT. The chain uses TRBV27 and TRBJ1-5, with D perhaps TRBD1 (5 bases). V was shortened by 4 bases and J by 4 bases, with 14 bases between the two germline ends. Germline values: CDR1 MNHEY, CDR2 SMNVEV (reference sequence). This CDR3 region has 15 residues.

The J gene is TRBJ2-1, the V gene TRBV19, with TRBD1 identical over 9 bases. Germline V gene sequence: CDR1 LNHDA, CDR2 SQIVND (reference sequence). This CDR3 region has 13 residues. With V trimmed by 7 bases and J by 8 bases, 6 bases remained unmatched. The CDR3 sequence is CASTDRGEDEQFF. The CDR3 coding sequence is TGTGCCAGTACAGACAGGGGGGAGGATGAGCAGTTCTTC.

The J gene is TRBJ2-7, the V gene TRBV5-1; 9 bases match TRBD2. This CDR3 comprises 13 residues. Germline-derived CDR1 and CDR2 are SGHRS and YFSETQ. Trimming at V came to 10 bases and at J to 5 bases, leaving 10 bases not matched to a gene. This CDR3 reads CARGGGPGNEQYF. CDR3 DNA sequence: TGCGCCCGCGGGGGGGGGCCTGGCAACGAGCAGTACTTC.

This clone was found a few times. V usage is TRBV2 and J usage is TRBJ2-1, with 11 nucleotides matching TRBD2. The length of the CDR3 is 14 residues. CDR1 and CDR2 from the germline V gene are SNHLY and FYNNEI. The junction had 3 bases not matched to a gene; V was cut back by 7 bases and J by 4 bases. CDR3 protein: CASKGTSGYNEQFF. The DNA of the CDR3 is TGTGCCAGCAAAGGGACTAGCGGATACAATGAGCAGTTCTTC.

V and J are TRBV4-3 and TRBJ1-2; maybe TRBD1 (6 bases). There are 15 residues in the CDR3. Germline CDR1 is LGHNA and CDR2 is YSLEER. V was shortened by 0 bases and J by 6 bases, with 14 bases between the two germline ends. The CDR3 DNA reads as TGCGCCAGCAGCCAAGATGATCAGGGGCTGGATGGCTACACCTTC. Protein: CASSQDDQGLDGYTF.

This rearrangement joins TRBV10-3 to TRBJ1-4; 10 nucleotides match TRBD1. After removal of 2 bases from V and 0 bases from J, the junction contained 3 bases not matched to a gene. Germline V lookup: CDR1 ENHRY, CDR2 SYGVKD. This CDR3 is 17 amino acids long. The CDR3 nucleotides are TGTGCCATCAGTGAGGACAGGGGGCAATCAACTAATGAAAAACTGTTTTTT. Amino acid sequence: CAISEDRGQSTNEKLFF.

This clone is a singleton in its sample. This chain links TRBV5-1 with TRBJ1-4; a possible D gene is TRBD1 (5 bases). Per the germline V gene, CDR1 is SGHRS and CDR2 is YFSETQ. The V end lost 5 bases, the J end lost 4 bases, and 15 bases lay between the germline ends. This CDR3 region has 15 residues. The CDR3 sequence: CASRDQGWNNEKLFF. The CDR3 DNA is TGCGCCAGCAGGGATCAGGGATGGAATAATGAAAAACTGTTTTTT. Supplemented by reference TRBV5-1 and TRBJ1-4, the full variable domain reads KAGVTQTPRYLIKTRGQQVTLSCSPISGHRSVSWYQQTPGQGLQFLFEYFSETQRNKGNFPGRFSGRQFSNSRSEMNVSTLELGDSALYLCASRDQGWNNEKLFFGSGTQLSVL.